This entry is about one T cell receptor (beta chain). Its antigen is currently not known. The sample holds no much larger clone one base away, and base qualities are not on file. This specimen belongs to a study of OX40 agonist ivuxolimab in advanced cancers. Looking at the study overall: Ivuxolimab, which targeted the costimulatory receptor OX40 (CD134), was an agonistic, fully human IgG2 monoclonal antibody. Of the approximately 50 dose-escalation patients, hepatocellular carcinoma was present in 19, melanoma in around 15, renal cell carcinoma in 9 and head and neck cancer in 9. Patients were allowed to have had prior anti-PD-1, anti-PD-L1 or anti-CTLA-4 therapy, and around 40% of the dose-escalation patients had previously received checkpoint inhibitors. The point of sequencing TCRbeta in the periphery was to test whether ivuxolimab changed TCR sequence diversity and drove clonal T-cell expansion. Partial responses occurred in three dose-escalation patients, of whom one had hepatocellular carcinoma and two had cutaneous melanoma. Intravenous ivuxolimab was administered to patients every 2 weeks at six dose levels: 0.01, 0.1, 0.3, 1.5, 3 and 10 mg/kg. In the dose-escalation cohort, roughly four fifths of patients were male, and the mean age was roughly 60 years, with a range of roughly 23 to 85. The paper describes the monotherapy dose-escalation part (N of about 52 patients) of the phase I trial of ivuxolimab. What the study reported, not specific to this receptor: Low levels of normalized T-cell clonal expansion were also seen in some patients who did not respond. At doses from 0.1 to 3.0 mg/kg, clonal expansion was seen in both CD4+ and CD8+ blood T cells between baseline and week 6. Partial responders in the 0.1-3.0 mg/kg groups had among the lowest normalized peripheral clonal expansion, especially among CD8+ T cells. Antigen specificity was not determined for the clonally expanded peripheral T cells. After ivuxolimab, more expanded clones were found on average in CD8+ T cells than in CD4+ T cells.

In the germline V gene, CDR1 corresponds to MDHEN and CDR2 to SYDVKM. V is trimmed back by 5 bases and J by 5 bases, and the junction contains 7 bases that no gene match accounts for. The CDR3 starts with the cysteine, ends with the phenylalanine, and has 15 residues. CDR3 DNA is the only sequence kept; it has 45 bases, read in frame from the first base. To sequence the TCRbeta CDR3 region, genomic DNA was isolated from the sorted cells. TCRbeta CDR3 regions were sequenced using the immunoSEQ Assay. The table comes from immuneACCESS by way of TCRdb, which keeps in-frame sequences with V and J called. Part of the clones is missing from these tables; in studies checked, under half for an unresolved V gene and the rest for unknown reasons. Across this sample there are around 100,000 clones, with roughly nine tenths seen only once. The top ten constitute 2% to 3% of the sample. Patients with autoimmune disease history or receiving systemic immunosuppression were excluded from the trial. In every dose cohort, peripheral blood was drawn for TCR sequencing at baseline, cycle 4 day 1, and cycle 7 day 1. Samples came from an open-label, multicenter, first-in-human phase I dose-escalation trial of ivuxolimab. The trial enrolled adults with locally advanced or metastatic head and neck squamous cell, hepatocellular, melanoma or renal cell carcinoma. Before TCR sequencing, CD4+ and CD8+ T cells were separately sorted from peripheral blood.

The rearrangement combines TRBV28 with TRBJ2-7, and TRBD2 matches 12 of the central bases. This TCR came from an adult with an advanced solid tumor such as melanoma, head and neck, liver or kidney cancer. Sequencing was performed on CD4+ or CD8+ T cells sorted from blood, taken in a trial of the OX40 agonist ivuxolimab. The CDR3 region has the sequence CASSLGLAGIHEQYF. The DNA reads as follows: TGTGCCAGCAGTCTCGGACTAGCGGGAATCCACGAGCAGTACTTC.